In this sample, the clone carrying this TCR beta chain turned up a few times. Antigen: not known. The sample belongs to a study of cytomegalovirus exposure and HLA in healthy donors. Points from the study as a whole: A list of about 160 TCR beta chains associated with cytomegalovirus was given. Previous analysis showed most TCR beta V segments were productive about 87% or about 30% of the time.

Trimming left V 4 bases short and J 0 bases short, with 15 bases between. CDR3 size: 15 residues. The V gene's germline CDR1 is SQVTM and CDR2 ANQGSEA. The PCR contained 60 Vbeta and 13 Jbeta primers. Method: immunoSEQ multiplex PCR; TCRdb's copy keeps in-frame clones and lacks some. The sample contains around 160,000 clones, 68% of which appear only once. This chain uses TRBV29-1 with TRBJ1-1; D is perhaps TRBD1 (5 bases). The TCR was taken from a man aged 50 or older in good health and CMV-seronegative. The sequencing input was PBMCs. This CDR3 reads CSVVPLDRLNTEAFF. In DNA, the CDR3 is TGCAGCGTTGTTCCCCTCGACAGATTGAACACTGAAGCTTTCTTT.